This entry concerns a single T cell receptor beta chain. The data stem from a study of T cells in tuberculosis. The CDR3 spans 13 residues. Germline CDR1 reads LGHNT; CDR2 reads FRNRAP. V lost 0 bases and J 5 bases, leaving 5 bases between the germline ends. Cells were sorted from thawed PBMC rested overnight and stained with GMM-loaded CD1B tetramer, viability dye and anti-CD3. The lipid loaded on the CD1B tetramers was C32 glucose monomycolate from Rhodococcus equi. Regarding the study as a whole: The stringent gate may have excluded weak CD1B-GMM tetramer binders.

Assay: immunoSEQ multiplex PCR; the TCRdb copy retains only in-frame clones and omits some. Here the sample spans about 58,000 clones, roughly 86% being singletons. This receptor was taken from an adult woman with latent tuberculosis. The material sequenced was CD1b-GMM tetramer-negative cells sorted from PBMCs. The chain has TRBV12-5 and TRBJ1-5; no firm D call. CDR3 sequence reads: CASGLVRDQPQHF. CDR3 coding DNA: TGTGCTAGTGGTTTGGTACGCGATCAGCCCCAGCATTTT.